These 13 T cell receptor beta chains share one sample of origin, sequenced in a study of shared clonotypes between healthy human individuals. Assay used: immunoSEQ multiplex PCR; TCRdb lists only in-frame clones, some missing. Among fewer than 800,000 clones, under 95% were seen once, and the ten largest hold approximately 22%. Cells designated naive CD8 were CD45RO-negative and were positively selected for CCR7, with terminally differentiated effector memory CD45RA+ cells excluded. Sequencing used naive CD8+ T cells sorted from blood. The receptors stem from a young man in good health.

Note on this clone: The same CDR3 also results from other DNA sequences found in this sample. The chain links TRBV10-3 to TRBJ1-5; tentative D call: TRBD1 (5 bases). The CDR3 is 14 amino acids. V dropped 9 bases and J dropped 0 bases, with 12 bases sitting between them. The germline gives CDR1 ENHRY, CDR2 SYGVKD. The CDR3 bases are TGTGCCATTAGGGGTACGGATAGCAATCAGCCCCAGCATTTT. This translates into CAIRGTDSNQPQHF.

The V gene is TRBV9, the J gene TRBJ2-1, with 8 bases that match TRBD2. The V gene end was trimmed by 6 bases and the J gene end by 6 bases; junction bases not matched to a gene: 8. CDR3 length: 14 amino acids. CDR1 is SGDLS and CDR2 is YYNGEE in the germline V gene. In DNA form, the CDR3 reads TGTGCCAGCACCTTAGCGGGAAGACCCAATGAGCAGTTCTTC. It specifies CASTLAGRPNEQFF.

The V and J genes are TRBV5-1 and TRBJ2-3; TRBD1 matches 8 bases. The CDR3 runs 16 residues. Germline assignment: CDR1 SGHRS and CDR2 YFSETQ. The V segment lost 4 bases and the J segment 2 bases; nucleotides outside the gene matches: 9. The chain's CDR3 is CASSPDDRGYTDTQYF. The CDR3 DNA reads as TGCGCCAGCAGCCCCGACGACAGGGGATACACAGATACGCAGTATTTT. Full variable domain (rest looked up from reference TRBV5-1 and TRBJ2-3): KAGVTQTPRYLIKTRGQQVTLSCSPISGHRSVSWYQQTPGQGLQFLFEYFSETQRNKGNFPGRFSGRQFSNSRSEMNVSTLELGDSALYLCASSPDDRGYTDTQYFGPGTRLTVL.

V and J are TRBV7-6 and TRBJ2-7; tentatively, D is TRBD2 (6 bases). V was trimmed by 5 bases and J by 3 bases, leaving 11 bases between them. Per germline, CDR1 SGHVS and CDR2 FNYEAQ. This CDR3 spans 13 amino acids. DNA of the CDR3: TGTGCCAGCAGCCCTGATAGCGGCTACGAGCAGTACTTC. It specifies CASSPDSGYEQYF. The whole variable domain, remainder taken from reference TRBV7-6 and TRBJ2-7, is GAGVSQSPRYKVTKRGQDVALRCDPISGHVSLYWYRQALGQGPEFLTYFNYEAQQDKSGLPNDRFSAERPEGSISTLTIQRTEQRDSAMYRCASSPDSGYEQYFGPGTRLTVT.

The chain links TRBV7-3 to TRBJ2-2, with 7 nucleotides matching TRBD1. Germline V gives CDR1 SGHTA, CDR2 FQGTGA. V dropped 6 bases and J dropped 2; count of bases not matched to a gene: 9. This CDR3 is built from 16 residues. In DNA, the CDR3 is TGTGCCAGCAGACCCGACAGGGCTAGTAACACCGGGGAGCTGTTTTTT. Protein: CASRPDRASNTGELFF.

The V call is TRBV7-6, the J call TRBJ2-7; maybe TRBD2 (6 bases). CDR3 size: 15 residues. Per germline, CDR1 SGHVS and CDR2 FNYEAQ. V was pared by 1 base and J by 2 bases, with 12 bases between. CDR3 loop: CASSLGGGLPYEQYF. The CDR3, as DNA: TGTGCCAGCAGCTTAGGGGGCGGACTACCCTACGAGCAGTACTTC.

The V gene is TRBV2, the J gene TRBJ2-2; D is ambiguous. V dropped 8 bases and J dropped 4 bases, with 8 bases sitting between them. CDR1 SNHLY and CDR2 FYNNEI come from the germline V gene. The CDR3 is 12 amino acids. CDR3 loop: CASVEPTGELFF. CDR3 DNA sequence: TGTGCCAGCGTTGAACCCACCGGGGAGCTGTTTTTT.

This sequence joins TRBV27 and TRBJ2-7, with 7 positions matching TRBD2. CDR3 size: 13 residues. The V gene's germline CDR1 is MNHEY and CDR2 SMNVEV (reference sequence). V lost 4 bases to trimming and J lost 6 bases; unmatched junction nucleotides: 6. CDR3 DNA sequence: TGTGCCAGCAGTTATGCGGGAGTTGGCGAGCAGTACTTC. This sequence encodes CASSYAGVGEQYF.

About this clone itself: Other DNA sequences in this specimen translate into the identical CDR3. The CDR3 nucleotides read TGTGCCAGCAGCGCAGGGGATGAGCAGTTCTTC. As protein: CASSAGDEQFF. This rearrangement joins TRBV9 to TRBJ2-1; TRBD1 is a possible D gene (6 bases). CDR1 is SGDLS and CDR2 is YYNGEE in the germline V gene. V dropped 3 bases and J dropped 8 bases, with 6 bases sitting between them. The CDR3 consists of 11 residues.

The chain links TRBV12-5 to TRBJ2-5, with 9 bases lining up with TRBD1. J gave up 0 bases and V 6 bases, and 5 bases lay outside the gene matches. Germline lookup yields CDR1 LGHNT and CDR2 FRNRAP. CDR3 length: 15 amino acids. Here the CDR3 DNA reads TGTGCTAGTGGCCCAGGACAGGGGTACCAAGAGACCCAGTACTTC. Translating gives CASGPGQGYQETQYF. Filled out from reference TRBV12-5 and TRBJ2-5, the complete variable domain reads DARVTQTPRHKVTEMGQEVTMRCQPILGHNTVFWYRQTMMQGLELLAYFRNRAPLDDSGMPKDRFSAEMPDATLATLKIQPSEPRDSAVYFCASGPGQGYQETQYFGPGTRLLVL.

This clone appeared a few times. As DNA, the CDR3 is TGTGCCAGCAGCAAAGGGGGGGCCCTACCCCCCATGAACACTGAAGCTTTCTTT. As protein: CASSKGGALPPMNTEAFF. This chain uses TRBV21-1 with TRBJ1-1. TRBV21-1 is recorded as a pseudogene. This CDR3 has 18 residues.

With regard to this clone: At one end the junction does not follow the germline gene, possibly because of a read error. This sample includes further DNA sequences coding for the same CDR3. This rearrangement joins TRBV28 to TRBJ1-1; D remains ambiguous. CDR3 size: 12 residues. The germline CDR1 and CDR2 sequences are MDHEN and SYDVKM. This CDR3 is CASSLYRVEAFF. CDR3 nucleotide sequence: TGTGCCAGCAGTTTATACCGGGTTGAAGCCTTCTTT.

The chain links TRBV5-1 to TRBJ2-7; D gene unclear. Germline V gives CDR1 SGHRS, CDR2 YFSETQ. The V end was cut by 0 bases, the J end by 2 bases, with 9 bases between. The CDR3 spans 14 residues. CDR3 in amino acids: CASSLEYSAYEQYF. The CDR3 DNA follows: TGCGCCAGCAGCTTGGAATACTCGGCCTACGAGCAGTACTTC.